The 12 T cell receptor beta chains reported below all come from one sample, sequenced in a study of shared clonotypes between healthy human individuals (dated by TCRdb to about 2020). The library was built by means of the immunoSEQ multiplex PCR assay. TCRdb mirrors the immuneACCESS table, restricted to in-frame sequences. Some clones are absent from its copies; in checked studies, under half trace to an unresolved V gene, and the reason for the others is unknown. Across this sample there are some 2,500,000 clones, with around 93% seen only once. About 0.36% of the sample is in the top ten clones. The sequenced sample consisted of naive CD4+ T cells from PBMCs. The cell subset or site label corresponds to: CD45RA+ positively selected. These receptors all stem from a man aged 18 to 35 in good health. Some clones in this sample may be carry-over from other donors' samples.

This clone was seen once. The chain carries TRBV11-2 and TRBJ2-7; 8 nucleotides line up with TRBD1. Looked up from germline, CDR1 is SGHAT and CDR2 is FQNNGV. V lost 3 bases, J lost 3 bases, and 4 bases stayed unmatched. This CDR3 is built from 14 residues. The CDR3 DNA is TGTGCCAGCAGCTTGACAGGGGCCCTCTACGAGCAGTACTTC. It encodes CASSLTGALYEQYF.

The rearrangement joins TRBV5-4 to TRBJ2-2; D remains ambiguous. Germline V gene sequence: CDR1 SGHNT, CDR2 YYREEE (reference sequence). The CDR3 is 15 amino acids. Trimming shortened V by 0 bases and J by 0 bases, and 6 bases separated the two germline ends. The CDR3 nucleotides are TGTGCCAGCAGCTTGGAGCCTACGAACACCGGGGAGCTGTTTTTT. It translates to CASSLEPTNTGELFF.

The chain is built from TRBV28 and TRBJ1-1; 7 nucleotides match TRBD1. The germline V gene encodes CDR1 MDHEN and CDR2 SYDVKM. The trim removed 6 bases at V and 4 bases at J, leaving 11 bases unmatched. The CDR3 is 15 amino acids. The CDR3 DNA is TGTGCCAGCAGGGAGGCAGGGGGGACGAGCACTGAAGCTTTCTTT. Protein: CASREAGGTSTEAFF.

V gene TRBV7-9 combines with J gene TRBJ1-4; D not certain. Germline-derived CDR1 and CDR2 are SEHNR and FQNEAQ (reference sequence). The CDR3 totals 15 residues. V was clipped by 8 bases and J by 0 bases, with 13 bases between them. CDR3 sequence (DNA): TGTGCCAGCCTTCCGGCGGGGACAACTAATGAAAAACTGTTTTTT. It encodes CASLPAGTTNEKLFF.

About this clone: This same CDR3 is encoded by further DNA sequences in the sample. The rearrangement joins TRBV5-1 to TRBJ2-1, with 10 bases matching TRBD2. The CDR3 sequence is 15 residues long. Germline V gene lookup returns CDR1 SGHRS and CDR2 YFSETQ. V was pared by 4 bases and J by 4 bases, with 5 bases of the junction left unmatched. CDR3: CASSPGLAEYNEQFF. The DNA of the CDR3 is TGCGCCAGCAGCCCAGGACTAGCGGAATACAATGAGCAGTTCTTC. Full variable domain (missing parts from reference TRBV5-1 and TRBJ2-1): KAGVTQTPRYLIKTRGQQVTLSCSPISGHRSVSWYQQTPGQGLQFLFEYFSETQRNKGNFPGRFSGRQFSNSRSEMNVSTLELGDSALYLCASSPGLAEYNEQFFGPGTRLTVL.

Comments on this clone: Other DNA variants within this sample encode the same CDR3. This chain joins TRBV5-1 and TRBJ2-3; D is uncertain. Between the trimmed V and J ends, which lost 2 bases and 0 bases, there was a span of 4 bases. From germline, CDR1 is SGHRS and CDR2 YFSETQ. This CDR3 spans 13 amino acids. CDR3 loop: CASSFASTDTQYF. The CDR3 coding sequence is TGCGCCAGCAGCTTCGCGAGCACAGATACGCAGTATTTT.

This clone came up once. The chain uses TRBV7-3 and TRBJ2-1, with TRBD1 identical over 7 bases. CDR3 length equals 18 residues. The V gene's germline CDR1 is SGHTA and CDR2 FQGTGA. The J segment lost 2 bases and the V segment lost 1 base, leaving 11 bases of the junction unmatched. The CDR3 sequence is CASSLIRAAGGTYNEQFF. The CDR3 DNA follows: TGTGCCAGCAGCTTAATTCGCGCGGCAGGGGGTACCTACAATGAGCAGTTCTTC. Supplemented by reference TRBV7-3 and TRBJ2-1, the full variable domain reads GAGVSQTPSNKVTEKGKYVELRCDPISGHTALYWYRQSLGQGPEFLIYFQGTGAADDSGLPNDRFFAVRPEGSVSTLKIQRTERGDSAVYLCASSLIRAAGGTYNEQFFGPGTRLTVL.

This clone appeared a single time. V gene TRBV27 combines with J gene TRBJ2-7, with 8 positions matching TRBD1. CDR1 MNHEY and CDR2 SMNVEV come from the germline V gene (reference sequence). This CDR3 is 14 amino acids long. V shed 5 bases and J 4 bases; nucleotides not matched to a gene: 7. CDR3 sequence reads: CASSILGQGYEQYF. For the CDR3, the DNA is TGTGCCAGCAGTATCCTAGGACAGGGTTACGAGCAGTACTTC.

With respect to this clone: This sample includes further DNA sequences coding for the same CDR3. As DNA, the CDR3 is TGTGCCAGCAGCTTAGTAGCGGGAGTTTCCTACGAGCAGTACTTC. Its translation is CASSLVAGVSYEQYF. The chain uses TRBV7-2 and TRBJ2-7; 9 positions match TRBD2. The CDR3 has 15 residues. V lost 1 base and J lost 1; bases outside the gene matches: 2. In germline, CDR1 is SGHTA, CDR2 FQGNSA.

The chain recombines TRBV4-1 with TRBJ2-7; 8 nucleotides line up with TRBD2. Germline lookup yields CDR1 MGHRA and CDR2 YSYEKL. The V gene end was trimmed by 4 bases and the J gene end by 2 bases; junction bases not matched to a gene: 10. This CDR3 is 16 amino acids long. The CDR3 DNA is TGCGCCAGCAGCCGAGACGGGGGGGACATTACCTACGAGCAGTACTTC. Translation: CASSRDGGDITYEQYF.

The chain has TRBV7-9 and TRBJ2-1; 14 nucleotides align to TRBD2. Germline trimming cut 5 bases from V and 5 bases from J; bases unmatched to any gene: 5. Per germline, CDR1 SEHNR and CDR2 FQNEAQ (reference sequence). The CDR3 is 16 amino acids. For the CDR3, the DNA is TGTGCCAGCAGCCTTGGACTAGCGGGGGGCAACAATGAGCAGTTCTTC. Translating it yields CASSLGLAGGNNEQFF.

This clone occurred once. The same CDR3 arises from other DNA sequences in this sample as well. The V and J genes are TRBV5-1 and TRBJ2-5, with D unresolved. The germline V gene has CDR1 SGHRS and CDR2 YFSETQ. V shed 2 bases and J shed 5 bases, with 7 bases lying between them. This CDR3 has 12 amino acids. The CDR3 spells CASSLKGETQYF. CDR3 bases: TGCGCCAGCAGCTTAAAAGGGGAGACCCAGTACTTC.